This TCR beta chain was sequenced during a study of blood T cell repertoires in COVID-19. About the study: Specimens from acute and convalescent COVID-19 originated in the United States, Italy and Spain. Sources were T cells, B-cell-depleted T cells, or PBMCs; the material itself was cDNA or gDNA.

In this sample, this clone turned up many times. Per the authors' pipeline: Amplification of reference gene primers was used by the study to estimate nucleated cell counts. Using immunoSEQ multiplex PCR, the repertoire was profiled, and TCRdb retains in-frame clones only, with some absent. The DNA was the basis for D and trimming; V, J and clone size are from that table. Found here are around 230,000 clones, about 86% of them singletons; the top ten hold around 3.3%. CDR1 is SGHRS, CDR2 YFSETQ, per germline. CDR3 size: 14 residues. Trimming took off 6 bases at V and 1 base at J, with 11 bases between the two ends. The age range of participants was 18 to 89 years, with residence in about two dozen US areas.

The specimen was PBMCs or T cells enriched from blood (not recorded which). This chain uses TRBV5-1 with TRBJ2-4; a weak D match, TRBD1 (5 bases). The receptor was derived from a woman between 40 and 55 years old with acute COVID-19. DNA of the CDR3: TGCGCCAGCAAAGGGGATGGGGCCAAAAACATTCAGTACTTC. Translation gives CASKGDGAKNIQYF. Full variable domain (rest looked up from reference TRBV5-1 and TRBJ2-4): KAGVTQTPRYLIKTRGQQVTLSCSPISGHRSVSWYQQTPGQGLQFLFEYFSETQRNKGNFPGRFSGRQFSNSRSEMNVSTLELGDSALYLCASKGDGAKNIQYFGAGTRLSVL.